One sample yielded the 7 T cell receptor beta chains listed below, sequenced in a study of T cell repertoires in cytomegalovirus infection. TCRdb redid the calling of the reads with MiXCR, one entry per CDR3 protein. The top ten hold around 40% of the sample, which has 80,000 to 130,000 distinct CDR3 sequences, more than 20% seen once. Sequenced input: CD8+ T cells from PBMCs. All receptors come from a human donor in good health (CMV status not recorded). Some clones in this sample may be carry-over from other donors' samples.

The V and J genes are TRBV13 and TRBJ2-2; TRBD2 might be the D (6 bases). This CDR3 has 17 residues. Germline V lookup: CDR1 PRHDT, CDR2 FYEKMQ (reference sequence). V lost 3 bases and J 2 bases, leaving 16 bases between the germline ends. The CDR3 region has the DNA TGTGCCAGCAGCTTTGGTTTAGCGGTTTCTAACACCGGGGAGCTGTTTTTT. Residues: CASSFGLAVSNTGELFF.

In this sample, this clonotype turned up many times. The chain employs TRBV7-9 and TRBJ2-5; a possible D gene is TRBD2 (6 bases). There are 17 residues in the CDR3. Germline lookup yields CDR1 SEHNR and CDR2 FQNEAQ (reference sequence). Between the trimmed V and J ends, which lost 6 bases and 5 bases, there was a span of 25 bases. Here the CDR3 reads CASSPSLGWEADETQYF. The DNA of the CDR3 is TGTGCCAGCAGTCCTTCTCTTGGTTGGGAGGCTGACGAGACCCAGTACTTC.

This clonotype turned up a few times. Here the CDR3 reads CASSLALAQGPSYGYTF. CDR3 sequence (DNA): TGTGCCAGCAGCTTAGCGCTCGCGCAGGGCCCATCCTATGGCTACACCTTC. This chain uses TRBV7-2 with TRBJ1-2, with a tentative D call TRBD1 (5 bases). Germline assignment: CDR1 SGHTA and CDR2 FQGNSA. The length of the CDR3 is 17 residues. V was pared by 0 bases and J by 4 bases, with 18 bases between.

This clonotype was detected ten times or more. The rearrangement links TRBV3-1 to TRBJ2-7, with unresolved D. The V gene lost 6 bases and the J gene lost 0 bases, with 12 bases spanning the gap. Germline values: CDR1 LGHDT, CDR2 YNNKEL (reference sequence). The CDR3 extends over 14 amino acids. The CDR3 DNA reads TGTGCCAGCAGTGCCGGGTCCGTCTCCTACGAGCAGTACTTC. Its translation is CASSAGSVSYEQYF.

In this sample, this clonotype turned up a few times. The rearrangement uses TRBV29-1 and TRBJ2-7; D gene ambiguous. V lost 4 bases and J lost 3, with 10 bases in between. Germline CDR1 reads SQVTM; CDR2 reads ANQGSEA. The CDR3 has 12 amino acids. CDR3 sequence (DNA): TGCAGCGTTGCCCATAACGGCTACGAGCAGTACTTC. Amino acid sequence: CSVAHNGYEQYF.

This clonotype was detected a few times. V usage is TRBV2 and J usage is TRBJ1-1, with D tentatively TRBD1 (5 bases). Germline V gene sequence: CDR1 SNHLY, CDR2 FYNNEI. The CDR3 has 12 residues. The V end was cut by 7 bases, the J end by 6 bases, with 12 bases between. In DNA, the CDR3 is TGTGCCAGCATGGGGGTCGCCCCTGAAGCTTTCTTT. Translating it yields CASMGVAPEAFF.

V and J are TRBV11-2 and TRBJ1-1; D not certain. The CDR3 spans 14 residues. Between the trimmed V and J ends, which lost 5 bases and 2 bases, there was a span of 12 bases. The germline V gene encodes CDR1 SGHAT and CDR2 FQNNGV. CDR3 DNA sequence: TGTGCCAGCAGCGTATATACTGATAACACTGAAGCTTTCTTT. Translation: CASSVYTDNTEAFF.